Below are 20 T cell receptor beta chains sequenced from a single sample in a study of Tregs in tolerant kidney transplant recipients. Mixed chimerism was transient after nonmyeloablative marrow transplants from related graft donors. Profiled with immunoSEQ multiplex PCR; TCRdb holds only in-frame clones, not every one. This table holds roughly 14,000 clones. Sequenced material: CD8+ T cells from blood (PBMCs), taken 6 months after the transplant. All receptors derive from a human patient who received a combined kidney and bone marrow transplant. Some T cells may originate from the graft donor.

A note on this clone: The sequenced fragment ends 3 residues before the CDR3 boundary, so the rest is inferred from the germline J gene. V is TRBV5-1 and J is TRBJ2-5, with D uncertain. V shed 3 bases and J shed 0 bases, with 12 bases lying between them. Germline V CDR1 and CDR2: SGHRS, YFSETQ. This CDR3 is 15 amino acids long. CDR3 sequence: CASSSAAPYQETQYF. CDR3 DNA, as far as it was read: TGCGCCAGCAGCTCGGCGGCGCCGTACCAAGAGACC.

Regarding this clone: The CDR3 end falls 3 residues outside the read, so it is completed with the germline J gene. J is TRBJ2-7 and V is TRBV7-9; TRBD2 matches 10 bases. The germline gives CDR1 SEHNR, CDR2 FQNEAQ (reference sequence). The trim removed 4 bases at V and 2 bases at J, leaving 5 bases unmatched. This CDR3 has 15 residues. This CDR3 reads CASSSAGGPPYEQYF. CDR3 bases read: TGTGCCAGCAGCTCAGCGGGGGGGCCCCCCTACGAG.

In regard to this clone: The CDR3 end is not reached by the read, which stops 3 residues before it; the germline J gene fills it in. V is TRBV5-1 and J is TRBJ2-3; a possible D gene is TRBD1 (5 bases). The CDR3 totals 13 residues. Trimming stripped 7 bases from V and 6 bases from J, with 15 bases between. Per the germline V gene, CDR1 is SGHRS and CDR2 is YFSETQ. The sequenced CDR3 bases are TGCGCCAGCCAGCTTCCAGGGCGGGATACG. Translated: CASQLPGRDT. The whole CDR3 sequence reads CASQLPGRDTQYF.

Remarks on this clone: The read halts 3 residues ahead of the CDR3 end, with the missing end drawn from the germline J gene. The rearrangement joins TRBV11-2 to TRBJ2-3; 9 bases line up with TRBD2. This CDR3 has 15 amino acids. V shed 1 base, J shed 6 bases, and the junction held 5 bases outside the gene matches. Germline CDR1 is SGHAT and CDR2 is FQNNGV. Partial CDR3 DNA: TGTGCCAGCAGCTTAGGAGCGGGGGGTTTGGATACG. Translating it yields CASSLGAGGLDT. The whole CDR3 protein is CASSLGAGGLDTQYF.

Concerning this clone: Coverage ceases 3 residues before the CDR3 finishes, and the germline J gene fills in the end. The gene calls are TRBV4-1 and TRBJ1-5; 9 bases are shared with TRBD1. The germline V gene has CDR1 MGHRA and CDR2 YSYEKL. Trimming cost V 1 base and J 7 bases; bases outside gene matches: 5. This CDR3 has 15 amino acids. Here the CDR3 reads CASSQVDRGDQPQHF. The covered CDR3 bases are TGCGCCAGCAGCCAAGTGGACAGGGGCGACCAGCCC.

With regard to this clone: The read halts 3 residues ahead of the CDR3 end, with the missing end drawn from the germline J gene. The chain is built from TRBV13 and TRBJ2-1, with 7 bases lining up with TRBD2. Per germline, CDR1 PRHDT and CDR2 FYEKMQ (reference sequence). The J segment lost 3 bases and the V segment lost 11 bases, leaving 10 bases of the junction unmatched. There are 14 residues in the CDR3. The covered CDR3 bases are TGTGCCTCCTCCGGAGGCGGGGGCTACAATGAG. This sequence encodes CASSGGGGYNE. The entire CDR3 protein reads CASSGGGGYNEQFF.

Notes on this clone: Coverage ceases 3 residues before the CDR3 finishes, and the germline J gene fills in the end. The chain links TRBV5-4 to TRBJ2-1; unclear D gene. The CDR3 runs to 16 residues. Germline V gene data show CDR1 as SGHNT and CDR2 as YYREEE (reference sequence). V was shortened by 1 base and J by 2 bases, with 13 bases between the two germline ends. The CDR3 loop is CASSLKRSTPYNEQFF. The sequenced part of the CDR3 DNA is TGTGCCAGCAGCTTGAAGAGGTCAACGCCCTACAATGAG.

A word on this clone: The read terminates 3 residues before the CDR3 end, so the remaining end is supplied by the germline J gene. V is TRBV27 and J is TRBJ2-7, with 7 positions matching TRBD2. CDR1 and CDR2 (germline): MNHEY, SMNVEV (reference sequence). With 7 bases clipped from V and 3 bases from J, the junction kept 12 bases outside the gene matches. This CDR3 region has 15 residues. The covered CDR3 bases are TGTGCCAGCAAGATTCAGCGGGACCCGAACTACGAG. As protein: CASKIQRDPNYE. From start to end, the CDR3 is CASKIQRDPNYEQYF.

Comment on this clone: Read coverage stops 3 residues before the CDR3 terminus; the germline J gene supplies the remainder. This sequence joins TRBV29-1 and TRBJ2-3; 11 bases fit TRBD2. CDR1 and CDR2 (germline): SQVTM, ANQGSEA. The CDR3 has 14 residues. The trim removed 2 bases at V and 6 bases at J, leaving 4 bases unmatched. The CDR3 spells CSVETSGSWDTQYF. Partial CDR3 DNA: TGCAGCGTTGAAACTAGCGGGAGTTGGGATACG.

As regards this clone: The read finishes 3 residues shy of the CDR3 end, and the germline J gene is used to complete it. V usage is TRBV2 and J usage is TRBJ2-3; 14 bases agree with TRBD2. The CDR3 sequence is 17 residues long. V dropped 7 bases and J dropped 0; count of bases not matched to a gene: 6. CDR1 and CDR2 from the germline V gene are SNHLY and FYNNEI. The part of the CDR3 DNA that was read is TGTGCCAGCAAGACTAGCGGGGGGGACCTAAGCACAGATACG. As protein: CASKTSGGDLSTDT. The whole CDR3 sequence reads CASKTSGGDLSTDTQYF.

A remark on this clone: The junction and the germline gene differ at one end; a read error may be behind it. The CDR3 extends 3 residues past the end of the read, so its final part is completed from the germline J gene. The J gene is TRBJ1-5, the V gene TRBV4-2, with D unclear. CDR1 and CDR2 (germline): LGHNA, YNFKEQ. The CDR3 sequence is 13 residues long. CDR3 DNA, as far as it was read: TGCGCCAGCAGCCCTATGGTTTGGCAGCCC. This gives the protein CASSPMVWQP. The complete CDR3 protein is CASSPMVWQPQHF.

Remarks on this clone: The CDR3 extends 3 residues past the end of the read, so its final part is completed from the germline J gene. The J gene is TRBJ2-5, the V gene TRBV5-1; the match to TRBD2 covers 8 bases. The CDR3 sequence is 15 residues long. Germline values: CDR1 SGHRS, CDR2 YFSETQ. The ends lost 0 bases at V and 5 bases at J; junction bases unmatched: 6. CDR3 sequence: CASSLGAGGLETQYF. Incomplete CDR3 DNA: TGCGCCAGCAGCTTGGGGGCGGGGGGTTTGGAGACC.

Remarks on this clone: Read sequence stops 3 residues before the CDR3 end, and the germline J gene provides the missing end. The chain links TRBV28 to TRBJ1-2; 9 nucleotides agree with TRBD1. Trimming took 2 bases from V and 2 from J; bases not matched to a gene: 3. The CDR3 is made up of 15 amino acids. Germline values: CDR1 MDHEN, CDR2 SYDVKM. The CDR3: CASSLPGQGNYGYTF. The CDR3 bases that were read are TGTGCCAGCAGTTTACCCGGACAGGGGAACTATGGC.

Comment on this clone: The read ends 3 residues early relative to the CDR3; the germline J gene fills the gap. The V and J genes are TRBV19 and TRBJ2-3; 10 bases map to TRBD2. The CDR3 extends over 20 amino acids. V was pared by 6 bases and J by 0 bases, with 18 bases of the junction left unmatched. Germline assignment: CDR1 LNHDA and CDR2 SQIVND (reference sequence). CDR3 amino acids: CASSPPRFRSGRVSTDTQYF. Incomplete CDR3 DNA: TGTGCCAGTAGCCCCCCGAGATTTAGGAGCGGGAGGGTTAGCACAGATACG.

About this clone itself: The read is 3 residues too short to cover the CDR3 end, so that end is filled in from the germline J gene. The chain carries TRBV7-8 and TRBJ1-4; TRBD1 matches 7 bases. The CDR3 runs 16 residues. The germline V gene encodes CDR1 SGHVS and CDR2 FQNEAQ. The ends lost 1 base at V and 2 bases at J; junction bases unmatched: 4. CDR3 DNA (partial): TGTGCCAGCAGCTTAGAGGGACAGTGGACTAATGAAAAA. Translated: CASSLEGQWTNEK. The complete CDR3 reads CASSLEGQWTNEKLFF.

With regard to this clone: The sequence runs out 3 residues before the end of the CDR3; the remainder is reconstructed from the germline J gene. The genes are TRBV19 and TRBJ1-2; no reliable D call. Trimming took 5 bases from V and 0 from J, leaving 16 bases between them. Looked up from germline, CDR1 is LNHDA and CDR2 is SQIVND (reference sequence). This CDR3 has 16 amino acids. The CDR3: CASSRGTLLTNYGYTF. Partial CDR3 DNA: TGTGCCAGTAGTCGGGGAACACTGCTTACTAACTATGGC.

Of note for this clone: The read terminates 3 residues before the CDR3 end, so the remaining end is supplied by the germline J gene. The chain employs TRBV5-1 and TRBJ1-1; tentative D call: TRBD1 (6 bases). The CDR3 covers 12 residues. Germline CDR1 SGHRS, CDR2 YFSETQ. The ends were cut back, 5 bases at V and 2 bases at J, with 7 bases in the middle. CDR3 in amino acids: CASRTGNTEAFF. Incomplete CDR3 DNA: TGCGCCAGCAGGACAGGTAACACTGAA.

On this clone: The CDR3 end falls 3 residues outside the read, so it is completed with the germline J gene. The chain combines TRBV19 with TRBJ1-5; the D is unclear. The CDR3 totals 13 residues. Between the trimmed V and J ends, which lost 8 bases and 3 bases, there was a span of 11 bases. Germline lookup yields CDR1 LNHDA and CDR2 SQIVND (reference sequence). The part of the CDR3 DNA that was read is TGTGCCAGTCTCCCAGGCAACAATCAGCCC. This gives the protein CASLPGNNQP. The CDR3 reads in full as CASLPGNNQPQHF.

As for this clone: The CDR3 goes on 3 residues after the read ends, and that part is filled in from the germline J gene. V is TRBV2 and J is TRBJ2-2, with D perhaps assigned TRBD1 or TRBD2 (5 bases each). Trimming left V 3 bases short and J 5 bases short, with 13 bases between. Germline V gene lookup returns CDR1 SNHLY and CDR2 FYNNEI. The CDR3 has 15 amino acids. CDR3 bases read: TGTGCCAGCAGTGACGAGGGGTGGAATACCGGGGAG. It codes for CASSDEGWNTGE. The complete CDR3 sequence is CASSDEGWNTGELFF. The full variable domain, completed using reference TRBV2 and TRBJ2-2, is EPEVTQTPSHQVTQMGQEVILRCVPISNHLYFYWYRQILGQKVEFLVSFYNNEISEKSEIFDDQFSVERPDGSNFTLKIRSTKLEDSAMYFCASSDEGWNTGELFFGEGSRLTVL.

In the case of this clone: The read finishes 3 residues shy of the CDR3 end, and the germline J gene is used to complete it. The chain joins TRBV5-4 to TRBJ1-4, with 8 positions matching TRBD1. In germline, CDR1 is SGHNT, CDR2 YYREEE (reference sequence). The trim removed 3 bases at V and 10 bases at J, leaving 14 bases unmatched. This CDR3 has 16 residues. CDR3 bases read: TGTGCCAGCAGCTGCCCGGGACAGGTCCCCTGTCCAAAA. Translating gives CASSCPGQVPCPK. The whole CDR3 protein reads CASSCPGQVPCPKLFF.